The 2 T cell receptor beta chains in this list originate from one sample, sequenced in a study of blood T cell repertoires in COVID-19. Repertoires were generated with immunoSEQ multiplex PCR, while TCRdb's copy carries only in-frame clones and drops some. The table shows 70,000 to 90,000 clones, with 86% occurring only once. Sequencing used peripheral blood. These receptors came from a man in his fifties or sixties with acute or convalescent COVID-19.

The CDR3 DNA reads as TGTGCCTGGTCCACAGGGGCCCCAAATGAAAAACTGTTTTTT. This translates into CAWSTGAPNEKLFF. The rearrangement uses TRBV30 and TRBJ1-4; 7 positions agree with TRBD1. The J segment lost 5 bases and the V segment lost 5 bases, leaving 8 bases of the junction unmatched. CDR1 GTSNPN and CDR2 SVGIG come from the germline V gene (reference sequence). CDR3 length: 14 residues.

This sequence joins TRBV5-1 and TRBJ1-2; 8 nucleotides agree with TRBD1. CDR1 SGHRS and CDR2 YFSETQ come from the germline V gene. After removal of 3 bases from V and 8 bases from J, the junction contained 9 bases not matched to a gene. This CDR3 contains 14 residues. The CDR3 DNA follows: TGCGCCAGCAGCTCCGCTACAGGGGGGAGAGGCTACACCTTC. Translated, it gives CASSSATGGRGYTF.